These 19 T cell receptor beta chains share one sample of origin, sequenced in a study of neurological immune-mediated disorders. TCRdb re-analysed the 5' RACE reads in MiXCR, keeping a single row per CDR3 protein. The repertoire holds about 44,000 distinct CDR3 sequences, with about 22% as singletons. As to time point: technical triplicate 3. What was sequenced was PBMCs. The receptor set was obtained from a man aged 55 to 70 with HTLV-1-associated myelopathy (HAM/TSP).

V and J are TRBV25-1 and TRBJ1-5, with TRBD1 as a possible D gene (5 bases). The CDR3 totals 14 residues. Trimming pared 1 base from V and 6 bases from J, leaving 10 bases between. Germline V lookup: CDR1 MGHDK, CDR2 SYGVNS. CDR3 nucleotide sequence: TGTGCCAGCAGTGAATTTGGGGGAAGTCAGCCCCAGCATTTT. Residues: CASSEFGGSQPQHF. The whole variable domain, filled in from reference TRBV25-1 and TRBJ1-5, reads EADIYQTPRYLVIGTGKKITLECSQTMGHDKMYWYQQDPGMELHLIHYSYGVNSTEKGDLSSESTVSRIRTEHFPLTLESARPSHTSQYLCASSEFGGSQPQHFGDGTRLSIL.

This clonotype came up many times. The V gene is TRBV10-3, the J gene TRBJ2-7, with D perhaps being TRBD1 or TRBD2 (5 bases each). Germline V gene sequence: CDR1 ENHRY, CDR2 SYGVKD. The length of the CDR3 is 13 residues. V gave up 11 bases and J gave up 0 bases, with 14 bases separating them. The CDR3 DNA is TGTGCCGTCCAGGGACGGCTCTCCTACGAGCAGTACTTC. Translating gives CAVQGRLSYEQYF.

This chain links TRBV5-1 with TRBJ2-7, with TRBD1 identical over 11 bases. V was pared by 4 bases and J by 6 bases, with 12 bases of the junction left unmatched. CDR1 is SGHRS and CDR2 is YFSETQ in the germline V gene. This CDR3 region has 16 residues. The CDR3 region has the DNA TGCGCCAGCAGCCCACTTGGACAGGGGGCTATCTCCGAGCAGTACTTC. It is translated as CASSPLGQGAISEQYF.

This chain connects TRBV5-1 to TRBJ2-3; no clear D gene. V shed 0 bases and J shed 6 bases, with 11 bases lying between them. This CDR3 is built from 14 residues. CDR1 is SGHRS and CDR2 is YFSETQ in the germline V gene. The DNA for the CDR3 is TGCGCCAGCAGCTTGGAAAGTTTGACCGATACGCAGTATTTT. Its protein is CASSLESLTDTQYF.

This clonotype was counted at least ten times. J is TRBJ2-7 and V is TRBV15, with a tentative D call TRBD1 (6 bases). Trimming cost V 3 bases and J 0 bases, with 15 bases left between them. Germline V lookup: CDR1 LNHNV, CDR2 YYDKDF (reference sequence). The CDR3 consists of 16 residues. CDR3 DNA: TGTGCCACCAGCAGCGAGAGGGGGTTTAGCTCCTACGAGCAGTACTTC. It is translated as CATSSERGFSSYEQYF.

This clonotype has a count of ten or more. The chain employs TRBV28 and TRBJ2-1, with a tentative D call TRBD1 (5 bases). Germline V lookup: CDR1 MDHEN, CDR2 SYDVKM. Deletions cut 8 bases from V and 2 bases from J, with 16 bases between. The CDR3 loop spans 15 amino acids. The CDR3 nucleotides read TGTGCCAGCTCGAGGAGAGACAGAACCTACAATGAGCAGTTCTTC. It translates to CASSRRDRTYNEQFF.

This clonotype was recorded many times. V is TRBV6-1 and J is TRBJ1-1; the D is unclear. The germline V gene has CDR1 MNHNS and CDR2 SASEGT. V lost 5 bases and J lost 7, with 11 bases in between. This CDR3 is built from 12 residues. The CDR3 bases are TGTGCCAGCAGTAACGCCTATCATGAAGCTTTCTTT. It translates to CASSNAYHEAFF.

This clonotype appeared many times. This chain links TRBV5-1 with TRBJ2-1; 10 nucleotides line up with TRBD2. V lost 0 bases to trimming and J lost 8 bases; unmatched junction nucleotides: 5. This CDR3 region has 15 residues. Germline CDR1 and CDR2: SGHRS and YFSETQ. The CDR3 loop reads CASSLALAGADEQFF. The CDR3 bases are TGCGCCAGCAGCTTGGCCCTAGCGGGAGCCGATGAGCAGTTCTTC.

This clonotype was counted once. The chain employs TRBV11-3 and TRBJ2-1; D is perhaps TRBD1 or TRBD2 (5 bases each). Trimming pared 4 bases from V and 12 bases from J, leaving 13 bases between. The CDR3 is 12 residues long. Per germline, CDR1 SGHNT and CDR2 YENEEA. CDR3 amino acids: CASSYEFGTQFF. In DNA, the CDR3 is TGTGCCAGCAGCTATGAATTCGGGACGCAGTTCTTC. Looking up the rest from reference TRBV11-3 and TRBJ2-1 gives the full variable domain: EAGVVQSPRYKIIEKKQPVAFWCNPISGHNTLYWYLQNLGQGPELLIRYENEEAVDDSQLPKDRFSAERLKGVDSTLKIQPAELGDSAVYLCASSYEFGTQFFGPGTRLTVL.

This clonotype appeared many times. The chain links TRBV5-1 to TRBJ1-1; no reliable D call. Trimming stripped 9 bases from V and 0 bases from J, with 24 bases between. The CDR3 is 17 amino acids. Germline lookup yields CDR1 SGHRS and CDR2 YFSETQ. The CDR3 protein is CATSERAGDLMNTEAFF. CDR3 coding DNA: TGCGCCACCTCAGAAAGGGCCGGAGACCTTATGAACACTGAAGCTTTCTTT.

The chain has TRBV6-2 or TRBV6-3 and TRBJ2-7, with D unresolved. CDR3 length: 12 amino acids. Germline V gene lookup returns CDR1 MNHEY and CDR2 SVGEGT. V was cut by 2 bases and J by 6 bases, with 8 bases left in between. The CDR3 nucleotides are TGTGCCAGCAGTTACGGAGCAAGCGAGCAGTACTTC. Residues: CASSYGASEQYF.

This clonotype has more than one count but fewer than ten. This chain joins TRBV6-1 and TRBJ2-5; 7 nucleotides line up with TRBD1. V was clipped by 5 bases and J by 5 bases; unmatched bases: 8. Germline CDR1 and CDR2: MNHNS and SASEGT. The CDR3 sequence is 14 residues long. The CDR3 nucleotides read TGTGCCAGCAGTACGACAGGGCTAGGGGAGACCCAGTACTTC. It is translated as CASSTTGLGETQYF.

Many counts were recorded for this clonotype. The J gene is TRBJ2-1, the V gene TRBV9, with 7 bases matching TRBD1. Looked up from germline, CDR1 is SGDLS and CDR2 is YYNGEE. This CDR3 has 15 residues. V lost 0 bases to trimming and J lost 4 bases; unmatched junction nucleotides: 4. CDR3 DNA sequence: TGTGCCAGCAGCGTAGATGGGACAGAATACAATGAGCAGTTCTTC. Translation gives CASSVDGTEYNEQFF.

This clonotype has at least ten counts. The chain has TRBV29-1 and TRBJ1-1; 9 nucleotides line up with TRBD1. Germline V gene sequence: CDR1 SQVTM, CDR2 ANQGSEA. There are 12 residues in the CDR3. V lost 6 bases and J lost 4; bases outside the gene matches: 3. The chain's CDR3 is CSVGQGGTEAFF. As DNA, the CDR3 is TGCAGCGTGGGACAGGGCGGCACTGAAGCTTTCTTT.

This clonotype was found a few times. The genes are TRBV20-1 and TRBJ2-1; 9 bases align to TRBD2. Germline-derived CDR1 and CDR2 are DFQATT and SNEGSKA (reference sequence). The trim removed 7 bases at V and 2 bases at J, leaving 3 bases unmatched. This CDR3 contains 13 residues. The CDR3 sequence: CSVLAGPYNEQFF. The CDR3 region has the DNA TGCAGTGTCCTAGCGGGACCCTACAATGAGCAGTTCTTC.

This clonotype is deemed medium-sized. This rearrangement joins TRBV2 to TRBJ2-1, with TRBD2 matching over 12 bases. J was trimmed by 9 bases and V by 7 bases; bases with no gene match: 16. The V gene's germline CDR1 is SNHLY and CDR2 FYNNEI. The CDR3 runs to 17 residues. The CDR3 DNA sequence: TGTGCCAGCATCCGAAAGGGGTCTAGCGGGAGGGAAGTTGAGCAGTTCTTC. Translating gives CASIRKGSSGREVEQFF.

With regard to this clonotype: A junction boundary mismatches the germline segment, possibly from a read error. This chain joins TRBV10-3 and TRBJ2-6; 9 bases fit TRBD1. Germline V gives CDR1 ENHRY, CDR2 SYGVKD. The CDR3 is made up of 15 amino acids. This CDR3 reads CAIGTGNSGASVQTF. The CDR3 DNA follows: TGTGCCATTGGGACAGGGAACTCTGGGGCCAGCGTCCAGACTTTC.

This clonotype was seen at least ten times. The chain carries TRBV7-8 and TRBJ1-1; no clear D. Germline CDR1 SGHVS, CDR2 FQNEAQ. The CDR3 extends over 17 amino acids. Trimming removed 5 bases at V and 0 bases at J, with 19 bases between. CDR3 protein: CASSLSFSASMNTEAFF. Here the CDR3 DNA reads TGTGCCAGCAGCCTTTCCTTTAGCGCCAGTATGAACACTGAAGCTTTCTTT.

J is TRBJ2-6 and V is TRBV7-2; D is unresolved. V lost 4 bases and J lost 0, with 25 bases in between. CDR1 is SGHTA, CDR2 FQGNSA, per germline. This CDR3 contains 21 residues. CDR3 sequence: CASSSTPRWHAAPSGANVLTF. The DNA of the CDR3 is TGTGCCAGCAGCTCCACCCCCCGTTGGCACGCGGCTCCCTCTGGGGCCAACGTCCTGACTTTC.